The present entry profiles one T cell receptor beta chain with its context. Controls had myeloablative marrow grafts with methotrexate and calcineurin inhibitor, sampled at 1 year. The data belong to a study of T cells after posttransplantation cyclophosphamide. This table comes from immunoSEQ multiplex PCR, and its TCRdb copy is limited to in-frame clones, with some not included. This table has approximately 10,000 clones, about 80% appearing once. The CDR3 has 15 amino acids. V lost 6 bases and J lost 5; bases outside the gene matches: 9. Germline values: CDR1 MNHNS, CDR2 SASEGT. The chain carries TRBV6-1 and TRBJ2-2; TRBD2 matches at 7 bases. The clonotype comes from a young adult male patient who received an allogeneic stem cell transplant from an unrelated donor, was CMV-positive, and had acute GVHD only. Some T cells may have come from the graft donor. Specimen: PBMCs, collected more than 350 days after allogeneic stem cell transplant with calcineurin inhibitor and methotrexate. This CDR3 reads CASSLMGGGTGELFF. In DNA form, the CDR3 reads TGTGCCAGCAGCCTCATGGGGGGGGGAACCGGGGAGCTGTTTTTT.